Included here is one T cell receptor beta chain sequence, with context. Its specificity is not known. TCRdb reprocessed the 5' RACE reads and keeps a single row for each CDR3 protein, giving no DNA. The ten most abundant clones cover less than 4.5% of a sample with about 550,000 distinct CDR3 sequences. Germline CDR1 LNHDA, CDR2 SQIVND (reference sequence). The CDR3 is 11 amino acids. The data are from a study of T cells expressing NK-cell markers. Looking at the study overall: In sorted CD3+CD56+NKG2C+, CD3+CD56+NKG2C- and CD3+CD56-NKG2C+ T cells, TCR beta repertoires were obtained. Study-level points and caveats: Once again these clonotypes came out on top in the CD3+CD56-NKG2C+ fraction of four donors. 1.0-7.0% of CD8+ T cells in roughly six donors belonged to dominant NKG2C+ clonotypes. The HCMV specificity of the expanded NKG2C+ T cell clones stayed unresolved.

Sequencing was performed on blood T cells: a sorted CD56 or NKG2C T cell subset, CD4+ or CD8+ T cells, or bulk PBMC T cells (not recorded which). The TCR sequence derives from a man aged 18 to 30 in good health. The chain has TRBV19 and TRBJ2-7; TCRdb names TRBD2, which stays unverified in the absence of DNA. CDR3 protein: CASTEGGEQYF.